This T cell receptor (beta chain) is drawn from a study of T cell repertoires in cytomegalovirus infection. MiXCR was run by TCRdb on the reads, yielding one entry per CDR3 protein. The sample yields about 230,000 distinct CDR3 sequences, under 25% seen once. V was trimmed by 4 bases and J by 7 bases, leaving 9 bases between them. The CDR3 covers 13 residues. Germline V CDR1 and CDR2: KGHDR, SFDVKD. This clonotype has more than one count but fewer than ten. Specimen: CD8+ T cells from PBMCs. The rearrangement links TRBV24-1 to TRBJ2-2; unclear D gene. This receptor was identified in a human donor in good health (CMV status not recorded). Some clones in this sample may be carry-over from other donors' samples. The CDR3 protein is CATSDKTGGELFF. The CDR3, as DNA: TGTGCCACCAGTGACAAGACGGGCGGGGAGCTGTTTTTT.